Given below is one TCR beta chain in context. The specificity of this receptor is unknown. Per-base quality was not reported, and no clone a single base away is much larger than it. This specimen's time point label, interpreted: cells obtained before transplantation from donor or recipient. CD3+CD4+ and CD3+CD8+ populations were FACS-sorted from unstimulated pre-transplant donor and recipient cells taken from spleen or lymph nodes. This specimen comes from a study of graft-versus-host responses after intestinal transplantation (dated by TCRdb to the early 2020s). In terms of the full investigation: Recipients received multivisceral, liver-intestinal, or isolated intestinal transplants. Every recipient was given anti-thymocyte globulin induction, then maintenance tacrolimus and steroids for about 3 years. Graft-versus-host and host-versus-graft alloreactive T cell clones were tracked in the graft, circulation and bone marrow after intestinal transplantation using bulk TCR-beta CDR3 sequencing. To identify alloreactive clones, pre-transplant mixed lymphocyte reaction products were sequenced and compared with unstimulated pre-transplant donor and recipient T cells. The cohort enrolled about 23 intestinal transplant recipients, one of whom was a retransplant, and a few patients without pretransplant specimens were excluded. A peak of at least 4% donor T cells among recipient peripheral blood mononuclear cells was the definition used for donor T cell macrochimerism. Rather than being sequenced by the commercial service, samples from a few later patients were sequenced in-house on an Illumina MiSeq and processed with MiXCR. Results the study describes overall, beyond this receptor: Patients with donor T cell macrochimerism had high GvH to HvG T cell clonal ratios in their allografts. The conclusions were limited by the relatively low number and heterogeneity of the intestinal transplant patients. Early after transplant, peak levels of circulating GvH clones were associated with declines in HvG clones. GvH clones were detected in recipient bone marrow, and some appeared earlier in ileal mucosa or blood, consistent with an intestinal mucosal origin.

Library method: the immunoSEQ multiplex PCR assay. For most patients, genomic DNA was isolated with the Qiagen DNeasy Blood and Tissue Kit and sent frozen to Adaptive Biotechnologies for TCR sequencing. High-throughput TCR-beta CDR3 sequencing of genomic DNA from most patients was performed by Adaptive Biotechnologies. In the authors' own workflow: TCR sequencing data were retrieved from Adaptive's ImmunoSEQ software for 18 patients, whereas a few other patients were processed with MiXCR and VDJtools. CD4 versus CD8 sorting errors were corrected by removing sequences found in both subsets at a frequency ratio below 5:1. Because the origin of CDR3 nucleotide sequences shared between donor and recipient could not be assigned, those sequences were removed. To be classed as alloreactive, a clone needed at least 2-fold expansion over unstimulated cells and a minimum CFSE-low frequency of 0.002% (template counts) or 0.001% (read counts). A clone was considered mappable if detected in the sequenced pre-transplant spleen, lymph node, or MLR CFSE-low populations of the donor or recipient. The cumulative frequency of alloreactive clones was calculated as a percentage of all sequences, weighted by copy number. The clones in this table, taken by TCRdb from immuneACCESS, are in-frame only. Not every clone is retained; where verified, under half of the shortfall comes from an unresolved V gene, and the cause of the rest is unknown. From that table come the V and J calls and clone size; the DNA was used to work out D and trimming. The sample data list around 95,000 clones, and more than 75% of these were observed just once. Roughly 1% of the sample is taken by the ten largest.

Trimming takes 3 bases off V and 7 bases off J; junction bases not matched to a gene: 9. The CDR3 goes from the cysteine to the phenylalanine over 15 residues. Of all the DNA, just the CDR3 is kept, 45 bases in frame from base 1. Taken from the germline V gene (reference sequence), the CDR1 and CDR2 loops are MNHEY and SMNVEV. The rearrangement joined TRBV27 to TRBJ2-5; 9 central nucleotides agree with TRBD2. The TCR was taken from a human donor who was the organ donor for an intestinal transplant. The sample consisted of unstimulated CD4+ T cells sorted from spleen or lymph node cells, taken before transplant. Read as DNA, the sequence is TGTGCCAGCAGTTTGGGTAGCGGGGGCCGAGGGACCCAGTACTTC. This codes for CASSLGSGGRGTQYF.